These 15 T cell receptor beta chains share one sample of origin, sequenced in a study of blood T cell repertoires in COVID-19. Data came from immunoSEQ multiplex PCR; TCRdb stores just in-frame clones and leaves some out. The sample has fewer than 200,000 clones, roughly 79% seen once; the top ten hold 12%. Sequencing used peripheral blood. These receptors came from a woman of 80 years or more with COVID-19, enrolled during active disease.

V and J are TRBV2 and TRBJ1-2; TRBD1 matches 10 bases. J was trimmed by 4 bases and V by 2 bases; bases with no gene match: 4. CDR3 length: 15 amino acids. Germline lookup yields CDR1 SNHLY and CDR2 FYNNEI. CDR3 nucleotides: TGTGCCAGCAGTGAATTGGACAGGGGGTTCTATGGCTACACCTTC. It is translated as CASSELDRGFYGYTF.

The V gene is TRBV7-2, the J gene TRBJ2-7; the match to TRBD2 covers 14 bases. The CDR3 totals 15 residues. The junction had 5 bases not matched to a gene; V was cut back by 5 bases and J by 5 bases. The germline V gene has CDR1 SGHTA and CDR2 FQGNSA. The CDR3 nucleotides read TGTGCCAGCAGCACGACTAGCGGGAGGGCCCACGAGCAGTACTTC. This sequence encodes CASSTTSGRAHEQYF.

The V call is TRBV11-2, the J call TRBJ1-1, with D maybe TRBD1 (5 bases). Germline CDR1 is SGHAT and CDR2 is FQNNGV. V lost 0 bases and J 5 bases, leaving 7 bases between the germline ends. The CDR3 totals 13 residues. The CDR3 sequence: CASSLDRETEAFF. Written as DNA, the CDR3 is TGTGCCAGCAGCTTAGACAGGGAAACTGAAGCTTTCTTT.

V gene TRBV7-2 combines with J gene TRBJ1-3, with D possibly being TRBD1 (6 bases). The CDR3 is 17 residues long. Germline assignment: CDR1 SGHTA and CDR2 FQGNSA. The V and J ends lost 4 bases and 0 bases respectively, with 16 bases between them. In DNA form, the CDR3 reads TGTGCCAGCAGCTCGCCCTCACAGGGAAACTCTGGAAACACCATATATTTT. Its translation: CASSSPSQGNSGNTIYF.

The gene calls are TRBV2 and TRBJ1-2, with TRBD1 matching over 11 bases. Germline V gene data show CDR1 as SNHLY and CDR2 as FYNNEI. This CDR3 has 15 amino acids. The V segment lost 6 bases and the J segment 6 bases; nucleotides outside the gene matches: 9. Written as DNA, the CDR3 is TGTGCCAGCAGGGGGGTAATGGACAGGGGGCATGGCTACACCTTC. Protein sequence: CASRGVMDRGHGYTF.

The chain links TRBV11-2 to TRBJ2-3; D unclear. CDR1 and CDR2 from the germline V gene are SGHAT and FQNNGV. V dropped 3 bases and J dropped 2 bases, with 6 bases sitting between them. The CDR3 has 13 amino acids. DNA of the CDR3: TGTGCCAGCAGCTTCGGGTCCACAGATACGCAGTATTTT. It is translated as CASSFGSTDTQYF.

This chain uses TRBV11-2 with TRBJ1-2; unclear D gene. Per germline, CDR1 SGHAT and CDR2 FQNNGV. V was cut by 5 bases and J by 2 bases, with 12 bases left in between. The CDR3 has 14 residues. CDR3 nucleotides: TGTGCCAGCAGCCCCTCAACAGTAAACTATGGCTACACCTTC. Translating it yields CASSPSTVNYGYTF.

This chain's CDR3 is CASSPRDRVVGASYEQYF. CDR3 coding DNA: TGTGCCAGCAGCCCCCGGGACAGGGTAGTAGGGGCCTCCTACGAGCAGTACTTC. V gene TRBV7-8 combines with J gene TRBJ2-7; 9 nucleotides match TRBD1. Looked up from germline, CDR1 is SGHVS and CDR2 is FQNEAQ. This CDR3 has 18 amino acids. Trimming at V came to 5 bases and at J to 0 bases, leaving 14 bases not matched to a gene.

The chain joins TRBV30 to TRBJ1-2; D remains unclear. Germline assignment: CDR1 GTSNPN and CDR2 SVGIG (reference sequence). The CDR3 loop spans 11 amino acids. V dropped 0 bases and J dropped 5 bases, with 4 bases sitting between them. The CDR3 nucleotides are TGTGCCTGGAGTGTATCGTATGGCTACACCTTC. This encodes CAWSVSYGYTF. The variable domain in full, with the rest retrieved from reference TRBV30 and TRBJ1-2, is SQTIHQWPATLVQPVGSPLSLECTVEGTSNPNLYWYRQAAGRGLQLLFYSVGIGQISSEVPQNLSASRPQDRQFILSSKKLLLSDSGFYLCAWSVSYGYTFGSGTRLTVV.

The V call is TRBV15, the J call TRBJ1-3, with 7 bases matching TRBD1. Germline-derived CDR1 and CDR2 are LNHNV and YYDKDF (reference sequence). This CDR3 has 15 amino acids. Trimming cost V 2 bases and J 3 bases; bases outside gene matches: 4. The CDR3, as DNA: TGTGCCACCAGCAGAATAGGGGGCTTTGGAAACACCATATATTTT. It encodes CATSRIGGFGNTIYF.

The V gene is TRBV5-1, the J gene TRBJ2-5; possibly TRBD1 for D (5 bases). CDR1 and CDR2 (germline): SGHRS, YFSETQ. V dropped 4 bases and J dropped 2 bases, with 12 bases sitting between them. CDR3 length equals 14 residues. CDR3 residues: CASSRGQAQETQYF. The CDR3 bases are TGCGCCAGCAGCAGGGGCCAGGCGCAAGAGACCCAGTACTTC.

CDR3 in amino acids: CASSSRTGDEKLFF. CDR3 sequence (DNA): TGTGCCAGCAGCTCTCGGACAGGGGATGAAAAACTGTTTTTT. The chain joins TRBV5-5 to TRBJ1-4, with TRBD1 identical over 9 bases. V lost 3 bases, J lost 6 bases, and 3 bases stayed unmatched. This CDR3 region has 14 residues. Germline loops: CDR1 SGHKS, CDR2 YYEKEE (reference sequence). The whole variable domain, filled in from reference TRBV5-5 and TRBJ1-4, reads DAGVTQSPTHLIKTRGQQVTLRCSPISGHKSVSWYQQVLGQGPQFIFQYYEKEERGRGNFPDRFSARQFPNYSSELNVNALLLGDSALYLCASSSRTGDEKLFFGSGTQLSVL.

The chain is built from TRBV19 and TRBJ2-5, with TRBD2 identical over 11 bases. The germline V gene has CDR1 LNHDA and CDR2 SQIVND (reference sequence). The J segment lost 4 bases and the V segment lost 6 bases, leaving 10 bases of the junction unmatched. The CDR3 spans 16 residues. CDR3 protein: CASRGSSGGKRETQYF. The CDR3 DNA follows: TGTGCCAGTAGGGGGTCTAGCGGGGGGAAGAGAGAGACCCAGTACTTC.

This rearrangement joins TRBV24-1 to TRBJ2-6, with TRBD2 as a possible D gene (6 bases). CDR3 length equals 17 residues. Trimming removed 6 bases from V and 4 bases from J, with 18 bases in between. Germline loops: CDR1 KGHDR, CDR2 SFDVKD. This chain's CDR3 is CATSRDSGGSGANVLTF. Written as DNA, the CDR3 is TGTGCCACCAGTCGGGACTCCGGGGGATCCGGGGCCAACGTCCTGACTTTC.

The V gene is TRBV5-1, the J gene TRBJ1-3, with 9 bases identical to TRBD1. There are 17 residues in the CDR3. With 1 base clipped from V and 1 base from J, the junction kept 6 bases outside the gene matches. The germline V gene encodes CDR1 SGHRS and CDR2 YFSETQ. CDR3: CASSLNLGQGSGNTIYF. CDR3 coding DNA: TGCGCCAGCAGCTTGAACTTGGGACAGGGATCTGGAAACACCATATATTTT.